These 17 T cell receptor beta chains came from one sample sequenced in a study of blood T cell repertoires in COVID-19. The repertoire was sequenced with immunoSEQ multiplex PCR; TCRdb's copy has only in-frame clones and lacks some. The sample has about 230,000 clones, approximately 80% seen once. The sequenced sample consisted of peripheral blood. The receptors shown here come from a man between 40 and 49 years old with acute or convalescent COVID-19.

This clone was found a few times. This chain connects TRBV9 to TRBJ2-1, with a tentative D call TRBD2 (6 bases). The germline CDR1 and CDR2 sequences are SGDLS and YYNGEE. V gave up 6 bases and J gave up 2 bases, with 15 bases separating them. CDR3 length equals 15 residues. CDR3 DNA: TGTGCCAGCAACTCCGGGACTGGGACCTACAATGAGCAGTTCTTC. Translated: CASNSGTGTYNEQFF.

The CDR3 is CASSPTTFYEQYF. The CDR3 DNA reads as TGTGCCAGCAGCCCTACGACATTCTACGAGCAGTACTTC. The rearrangement joins TRBV7-9 to TRBJ2-7; D call uncertain. The CDR3 has 13 amino acids. CDR1 is SEHNR, CDR2 FQNEAQ, per germline (reference sequence). The V gene lost 5 bases and the J gene lost 3 bases, with 11 bases spanning the gap.

The V gene is TRBV19, the J gene TRBJ2-7, with D perhaps TRBD1 (5 bases). Germline V gene sequence: CDR1 LNHDA, CDR2 SQIVND (reference sequence). This CDR3 comprises 14 residues. The V gene lost 0 bases and the J gene lost 6 bases, with 12 bases spanning the gap. Here the CDR3 reads CASSIDTGASEQYF. CDR3 nucleotide sequence: TGTGCCAGTAGTATAGATACAGGAGCTTCCGAGCAGTACTTC.

The chain couples TRBV19 to TRBJ2-7; 7 bases line up with TRBD2. In germline, CDR1 is LNHDA, CDR2 SQIVND (reference sequence). CDR3 length: 13 amino acids. Trimming removed 5 bases from V and 5 bases from J; junction bases left unmatched: 6. The CDR3 sequence is CASSSGGGDEQYF. DNA for the CDR3: TGTGCCAGTAGTTCGGGAGGCGGCGACGAGCAGTACTTC. The entire variable domain, with the rest obtained from reference TRBV19 and TRBJ2-7, is as follows: DGGITQSPKYLFRKEGQNVTLSCEQNLNHDAMYWYRQDPGQGLRLIYYSQIVNDFQKGDIAEGYSVSREKKESFPLTVTSAQKNPTAFYLCASSSGGGDEQYFGPGTRLTVT.

This sequence joins TRBV3-1 (or the pseudogene TRBV3-2) and TRBJ2-3, with a weak D call TRBD1 (5 bases). Trimming cost V 2 bases and J 1 base, with 10 bases left between them. Germline values: CDR1 LGHDT, CDR2 YNNKEL (reference sequence). The length of the CDR3 is 15 residues. CDR3 protein: CASSQPGMGTDTQYF. Here the CDR3 DNA reads TGTGCCAGCAGCCAACCAGGGATGGGCACAGATACGCAGTATTTT.

V is TRBV19 and J is TRBJ1-2; D call uncertain. V was trimmed by 5 bases and J by 6 bases, leaving 10 bases between them. Germline assignment: CDR1 LNHDA and CDR2 SQIVND (reference sequence). The CDR3 extends over 12 amino acids. The CDR3, as DNA: TGTGCCAGTAGTCAGAAGGCGGATGGCTACACCTTC. Encoded protein: CASSQKADGYTF.

V and J are TRBV7-9 and TRBJ1-6, with 8 positions matching TRBD1. Trimming took 5 bases from V and 9 from J; bases not matched to a gene: 9. The CDR3 extends over 15 amino acids. Germline CDR1 is SEHNR and CDR2 is FQNEAQ (reference sequence). As DNA, the CDR3 is TGTGCCAGCAGCCAAGGACAGGGTTGGAGTTCACCCCTCCACTTT. Protein: CASSQGQGWSSPLHF.

This clone was seen a single time. The chain combines TRBV5-1 with TRBJ2-3, with 12 bases matching TRBD2. The CDR3 runs 15 residues. Germline V gene sequence: CDR1 SGHRS, CDR2 YFSETQ. Unmatched junction bases numbered 2, after V lost 0 bases and J lost 6 bases. CDR3 region: CASSLGLAGVDTQYF. The CDR3 DNA reads TGCGCCAGCAGCTTGGGACTAGCGGGAGTTGATACGCAGTATTTT.

This clone was counted a single time. The chain uses TRBV3-1 (or the pseudogene TRBV3-2) and TRBJ2-1, with 11 nucleotides matching TRBD2. Looked up from germline, CDR1 is LGHDT and CDR2 is YNNKEL (reference sequence). CDR3 size: 16 residues. The junction had 3 bases not matched to a gene; V was cut back by 1 base and J by 4 bases. CDR3 region: CASSQGLAGGYNEQFF. The CDR3 DNA reads TGTGCCAGCAGCCAAGGGCTAGCGGGAGGATACAATGAGCAGTTCTTC.

V usage is TRBV5-1 and J usage is TRBJ1-2, with D tentatively TRBD1 (6 bases). Germline V gives CDR1 SGHRS, CDR2 YFSETQ. The CDR3 runs 14 residues. Between the trimmed V and J ends, which lost 5 bases and 1 base, there was a span of 12 bases. CDR3: CASRLRTDNYGYTF. CDR3 nucleotide sequence: TGCGCCAGCAGACTGCGGACAGATAACTATGGCTACACCTTC.

This chain connects TRBV28 to TRBJ1-5; a weak D match, TRBD1 (5 bases). Germline CDR1 MDHEN, CDR2 SYDVKM. V was clipped by 7 bases and J by 6 bases, with 16 bases between them. This CDR3 is built from 14 residues. The CDR3 nucleotides are TGTGCCAGCAAAGGAGCGGGGGTGGGTCAGCCCCAGCATTTT. Translated, it gives CASKGAGVGQPQHF.

This clone occurred once. The chain joins TRBV5-1 to TRBJ1-2, with D possibly TRBD1 on 6 matching bases. The CDR3 consists of 14 residues. Germline V gene sequence: CDR1 SGHRS, CDR2 YFSETQ. V lost 0 bases, J lost 6 bases, and 12 bases lay in between. The CDR3 region is CASSLGGGGNGYTF. The CDR3 nucleotides read TGCGCCAGCAGCTTGGGTGGCGGGGGCAATGGCTACACCTTC.

V and J are TRBV28 and TRBJ2-1; D perhaps matches TRBD2 (5 bases). V dropped 3 bases and J dropped 11 bases, with 11 bases sitting between them. The CDR3 spans 12 residues. Germline-derived CDR1 and CDR2 are MDHEN and SYDVKM. CDR3 sequence: CASSLRAHKQFF. The CDR3 DNA sequence: TGTGCCAGCAGTTTGAGGGCCCACAAGCAGTTCTTC.

The rearrangement links TRBV25-1 to TRBJ1-2; D remains unclear. There are 13 residues in the CDR3. Trimming took off 6 bases at V and 8 bases at J, with 16 bases between the two ends. Looked up from germline, CDR1 is MGHDK and CDR2 is SYGVNS. The CDR3 sequence is CASRGSARAGYTF. Here the CDR3 DNA reads TGTGCCAGCAGGGGATCGGCGCGGGCCGGCTACACCTTC.

The chain links TRBV6-5 to TRBJ1-4, with a weak D call TRBD1 (5 bases). V lost 7 bases and J lost 3, with 15 bases in between. CDR3 length: 15 amino acids. CDR1 MNHEY and CDR2 SVGAGI come from the germline V gene. CDR3 sequence: CASTHKGNSNEKLFF. In nucleotides, the CDR3 is TGTGCCAGCACCCACAAGGGGAATTCTAATGAAAAACTGTTTTTT.

A word on this clone: Being one base from a much bigger clone, this may be a read error. The chain uses TRBV6-5 and TRBJ1-2; 7 positions agree with TRBD1. V shed 6 bases, J shed 4 bases, and the junction held 5 bases outside the gene matches. Germline CDR1 and CDR2: MNHEY and SVGAGI. This CDR3 is 13 amino acids long. The CDR3 protein is CASSLGQFYGYTF. DNA for the CDR3: TGTGCCAGCAGCCTGGGACAGTTCTATGGCTACACCTTC.

The V and J genes are TRBV15 and TRBJ2-5, with 10 bases fitting TRBD2. Germline lookup yields CDR1 LNHNV and CDR2 YYDKDF (reference sequence). The CDR3 extends over 13 amino acids. Trimming removed 5 bases from V and 9 bases from J; junction bases left unmatched: 6. The DNA of the CDR3 is TGTGCCACCAGCTGGGGTAGCGGGAGGTCCCAGTACTTC. Translation gives CATSWGSGRSQYF.